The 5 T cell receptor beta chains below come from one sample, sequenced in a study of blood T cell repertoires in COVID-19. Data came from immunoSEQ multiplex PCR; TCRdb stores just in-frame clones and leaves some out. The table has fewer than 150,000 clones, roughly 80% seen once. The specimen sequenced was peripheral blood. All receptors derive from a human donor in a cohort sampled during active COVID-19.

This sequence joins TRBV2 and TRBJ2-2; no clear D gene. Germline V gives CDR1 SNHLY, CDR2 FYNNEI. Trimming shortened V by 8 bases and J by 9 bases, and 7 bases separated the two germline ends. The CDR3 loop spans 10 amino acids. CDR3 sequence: CASGPRELFF. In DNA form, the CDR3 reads TGTGCCAGCGGCCCCAGGGAGCTGTTTTTT.

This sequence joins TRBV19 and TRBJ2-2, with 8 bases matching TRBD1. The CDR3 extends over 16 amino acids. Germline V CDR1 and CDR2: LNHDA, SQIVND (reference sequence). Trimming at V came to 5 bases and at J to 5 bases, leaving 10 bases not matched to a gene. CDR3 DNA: TGTGCCAGTAGTGCCCAGGGGGCGATCGTTACCGGGGAGCTGTTTTTT. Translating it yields CASSAQGAIVTGELFF.

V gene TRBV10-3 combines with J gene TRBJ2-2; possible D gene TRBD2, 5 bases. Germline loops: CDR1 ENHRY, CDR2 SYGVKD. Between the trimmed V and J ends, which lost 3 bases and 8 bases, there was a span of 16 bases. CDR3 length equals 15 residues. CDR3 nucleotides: TGTGCCATCAGTGAACTAGGAGCGTCGGTAGGGGAGCTGTTTTTT. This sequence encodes CAISELGASVGELFF.

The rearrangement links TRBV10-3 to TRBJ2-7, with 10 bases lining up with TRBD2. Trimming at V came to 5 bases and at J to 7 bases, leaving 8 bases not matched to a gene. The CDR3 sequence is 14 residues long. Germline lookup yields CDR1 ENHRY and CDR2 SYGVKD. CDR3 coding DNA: TGTGCCATCAGTCCCACTAGCGGGGTGGGGGAGCAGTACTTC. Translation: CAISPTSGVGEQYF.

In nucleotides, the CDR3 is TGTGCCAGCTCACCACGAAACAGGGACAATGAGCAGTTCTTC. As protein: CASSPRNRDNEQFF. The chain is built from TRBV18 and TRBJ2-1, with a weak D call TRBD1 (6 bases). The CDR3 contains 14 residues. From germline, CDR1 is KGHSH and CDR2 LQKENI. The V gene lost 1 base and the J gene lost 5 bases, with 9 bases spanning the gap.